Listed below are T cell receptor beta chains from one sample, sequenced in a study of T cells in Graves' hyperthyroidism and ophthalmopathy. TCRdb analysed the multiplex PCR reads with MiXCR anew, one entry per CDR3 protein. The table includes about 640,000 distinct CDR3 sequences, less than 25% detected once. Specimen: blood. The receptors were gathered from a man between 25 and 39 years old with Graves' ophthalmopathy. Both conserved end residues are part of each CDR3. Each record gives: clone size, J gene, V gene, D gene, CDR3 protein, CDR3 DNA. The D gene is left open where the match is weak. For some rows the clone size is stated as once, few or many, or as a class when expanded; others skip it.

>NA|TRBJ2-6|TRBV3-1|TRBD2
CASSHGLAMGGANVLTF
TGTGCCAGCAGCCACGGACTAGCTATGGGTGGGGCCAACGTCCTGACTTTC
>few|TRBJ1-6|TRBV12-3/TRBV12-4|TRBD1
CASRTGGFNSPLHF
TGTGCCAGCAGGACAGGGGGCTTTAATTCACCCCTCCACTTT
>NA|TRBJ2-3|TRBV9|NA
CASSVVGGLTDTQYF
TGTGCCAGCAGCGTAGTGGGGGGTTTAACAGATACGCAGTATTTT
>NA|TRBJ2-7|TRBV6-2/TRBV6-3|NA
CASSIGFGSSDYEQYF
TGTGCCAGCAGTATTGGGTTTGGGTCGTCAGACTACGAGCAGTACTTC
>NA|TRBJ1-5|TRBV4-1|NA
CASSQENQGAFYQPQHF
TGCGCCAGCAGCCAAGAAAATCAGGGAGCCTTTTATCAGCCCCAGCATTTT
>many|TRBJ1-2|TRBV11-2|NA
CASSLVQGSSGYTF
TGTGCCAGCAGCTTAGTGCAGGGGAGTTCTGGCTACACCTTC
>NA|TRBJ2-3|TRBV5-1|NA
CASSMTGTDTQYF
TGCGCCAGCAGCATGACAGGCACAGATACGCAGTATTTT
>few|TRBJ2-2|TRBV7-8|TRBD2
CASSFALTSGTTNTGELFF
TGTGCCAGCAGCTTCGCTCTTACTTCCGGGACTACGAACACCGGGGAGCTGTTTTTT
>NA|TRBJ2-5|TRBV7-9|NA
CASSAQQGFGETQYF
TGTGCCAGCAGCGCACAACAGGGTTTTGGGGAGACCCAGTACTTC
>many|TRBJ2-7|TRBV28|TRBD2
CASSPPSGTSGIRYEQYF
TGTGCCAGCAGTCCACCGAGTGGGACTAGCGGGATTCGCTACGAGCAGTACTTC
>NA|TRBJ2-1|TRBV20-1|NA
CSADIGVLSYNEQFF
TGCAGTGCTGACATCGGGGTCCTCTCCTACAATGAGCAGTTCTTC
>NA|TRBJ2-3|TRBV9|TRBD2
CASSAPIAGGREDTQYF
TGTGCCAGCAGCGCCCCAATAGCGGGAGGGCGGGAAGATACGCAGTATTTT
>many|TRBJ1-1|TRBV30|NA
CAWTRQGNTEAFF
TGTGCCTGGACTAGGCAGGGGAACACTGAAGCTTTCTTT
>few|TRBJ1-1|TRBV5-5|NA
CASSQDGTHTEAFF
TGTGCCAGCAGCCAAGATGGGACTCACACTGAAGCTTTCTTT
>NA|TRBJ2-1|TRBV20-1|TRBD2
CSARRGTSANNEQFF
TGCAGTGCTAGACGAGGGACTAGCGCCAACAATGAGCAGTTCTTC
>NA|TRBJ1-1|TRBV6-1|NA
CASRKSMNTEAFF
TGTGCCAGCCGTAAGTCTATGAACACTGAAGCTTTCTTT
>few|TRBJ2-5|TRBV7-9|NA
CASSLEGRATQYF
TGTGCCAGCAGCTTAGAAGGGCGGGCCACCCAGTACTTC
>NA|TRBJ2-7|TRBV27|TRBD2
CASSFSSSGTSGRNYEQYF
TGTGCCAGCAGCTTTTCATCCTCCGGGACTAGCGGGAGAAACTACGAGCAGTACTTC
>few|TRBJ2-7|TRBV29-1|NA
CSVEVTSSEQYF
TGCAGCGTTGAAGTCACTAGCAGCGAGCAGTACTTC
>many|TRBJ2-7|TRBV6-5|NA
CASSYANSGAEQYF
TGTGCCAGCAGTTACGCGAATTCAGGGGCCGAGCAGTACTTC
>NA|TRBJ2-1|TRBV20-1|NA
CSARDRGSEQFF
TGCAGTGCTAGAGATCGGGGATCTGAGCAGTTCTTC
>NA|TRBJ2-4|TRBV3-1|NA
CASSQRLGLAKNIQYF
TGTGCCAGCAGCCAACGGCTGGGATTAGCCAAAAACATTCAGTACTTC
>few|TRBJ2-1|TRBV5-1|NA
CASSPSNNEQFF
TGCGCCAGCAGCCCCAGTAACAATGAGCAGTTCTTC
>few|TRBJ2-1|TRBV7-9|TRBD2
CASSQTSGSWNEQFF
TGTGCCAGCAGCCAAACTAGCGGGAGTTGGAATGAGCAGTTCTTC
>many|TRBJ1-1|TRBV7-8|NA
CASSSLGLLNTEAFF
TGTGCCAGCAGCTCCCTCGGCTTGTTGAACACTGAAGCTTTCTTT
>many|TRBJ2-1|TRBV7-2|TRBD2
CASSLVGGSSYNEQFF
TGTGCCAGCAGCTTAGTGGGCGGGAGCTCCTACAATGAGCAGTTCTTC
>few|TRBJ1-4|TRBV6-2/TRBV6-3|NA
CASSNSIPTNEKLFF
TGTGCCAGCAGCAACAGCATTCCAACTAATGAAAAACTGTTTTTT
>few|TRBJ2-1|TRBV7-2|NA
CASSLVRQNEQFF
TGTGCCAGCAGCTTAGTTCGGCAGAATGAGCAGTTCTTC
>NA|TRBJ1-5|TRBV15|NA
CATSRDDSNQPQHF
TGTGCCACCAGCAGAGACGACAGTAATCAGCCCCAGCATTTT
>many|TRBJ2-7|TRBV7-2|TRBD2
CASSRMKGTSPYEQYF
TGTGCCAGCAGCCGTATGAAAGGGACTAGCCCCTACGAGCAGTACTTC
>few|TRBJ2-7|TRBV20-1|TRBD2
CSASIRLAVTEQYF
TGCAGTGCTAGCATACGACTAGCGGTTACGGAGCAGTACTTC
>few|TRBJ2-1|TRBV4-1|NA
CASSQEWYNEQFF
TGCGCCAGCAGCCAAGAATGGTACAATGAGCAGTTCTTC
>NA|TRBJ2-7|TRBV7-3|NA
CASSLMAGSSYEQYF
TGTGCCAGCAGCTTAATGGCCGGGAGCTCCTACGAGCAGTACTTC
>NA|TRBJ2-3|TRBV20-1|NA
CSAEWFGGRGTDTQYF
TGCAGTGCTGAGTGGTTCGGGGGGCGCGGCACAGATACGCAGTATTTT
>few|TRBJ2-7|TRBV6-1|TRBD1
CASRADRGAYEQYF
TGTGCCAGCAGGGCCGACAGGGGAGCTTACGAGCAGTACTTC
>NA|TRBJ2-1|TRBV5-5|NA
CASSLKGLALSSYNEQFF
TGTGCCAGCAGCTTGAAGGGGCTGGCGCTAAGCTCCTACAATGAGCAGTTCTTC
>few|TRBJ2-1|TRBV4-1|TRBD1
CASSQGGTVSYNEQFF
TGCGCCAGCAGCCAAGGAGGGACAGTCTCCTACAATGAGCAGTTCTTC
>few|TRBJ2-7|TRBV5-6|NA
CASSLPGTPEHTYEQYF
TGTGCCAGCAGCTTGCCGGGGACTCCTGAACATACCTACGAGCAGTACTTC
>many|TRBJ1-1|TRBV18|NA
CASGGPNTEAFF
TGTGCCTCCGGGGGTCCGAACACTGAAGCTTTCTTT
>NA|TRBJ1-2|TRBV7-2|NA
CASSFRWTANYGYTF
TGTGCCAGCAGCTTTAGATGGACAGCAAACTATGGCTACACCTTC
>few|TRBJ1-5|TRBV7-8|TRBD1
CASSLEGTGISNQPQHF
TGTGCCAGCAGCTTAGAGGGGACAGGGATTAGTAATCAGCCCCAGCATTTT
>few|TRBJ2-5|TRBV9|NA
CASSVGLTETQYF
TGTGCCAGCAGCGTTGGACTAACGGAGACCCAGTACTTC
>many|TRBJ2-1|TRBV5-1|TRBD1
CASSPGQGAGEQFF
TGCGCCAGCAGCCCGGGACAGGGTGCCGGGGAGCAGTTCTTC
>many|TRBJ2-7|TRBV7-9|NA
CASSLRNEQYF
TGTGCCAGCAGCTTAAGAAACGAGCAGTACTTC
>many|TRBJ2-7|TRBV11-3|NA
CASSSSHGEGSYEQYF
TGTGCCAGCAGCTCTTCACACGGGGAAGGGTCCTACGAGCAGTACTTC
>few|TRBJ2-1|TRBV16|NA
CASSQSGGSHNEQFF
TGTGCCAGCAGCCAATCGGGCGGCTCCCACAATGAGCAGTTCTTC
>many|TRBJ1-5|TRBV7-8|NA
CASSLYGHQPQHF
TGTGCCAGCAGCTTATACGGTCATCAGCCCCAGCATTTT
>NA|TRBJ2-3|TRBV20-1|NA
CSARDFGAGTDTQYF
TGCAGTGCTAGAGATTTCGGGGCGGGCACAGATACGCAGTATTTT
>few|TRBJ1-2|TRBV28|NA
CASSLYRGANYGYTF
TGTGCCAGCAGTTTGTATAGGGGGGCTAACTATGGCTACACCTTC